A selection of T cell receptor beta chains follows, all from one sample in a study of regulatory T cells in long-lasting Graves disease. TCRdb passed the multiplex PCR reads through MiXCR, listing each CDR3 protein once. Seen here are 560,000 or so distinct CDR3 sequences, 15% to 20% observed once, and the top ten hold 9.5% to 15%. The sample was also linked to a second study, of T cells in Graves' hyperthyroidism and ophthalmopathy.

The sample consisted of peripheral blood mononuclear cells (PBMCs), taken at new diagnosis, from a patient treated with antithyroid drugs. These receptors originate from a young man with Graves disease. CDR3s include the opening cysteine and the closing phenylalanine or tryptophan. The order of the fields is D gene, J gene, V gene, clone size, CDR3 DNA, CDR3 protein. The D gene is left open where the match is weak. Rows may omit the clone size; those that give it use once, few, many or a size class.

d_call: TRBD2
j_call: TRBJ2-7
v_call: TRBV20-1
clone_size: few
cdr3_nt: TGCAGTGCTCCCGAGGGTGCTAGCGGGATGCTCTCCTACGAGCAGTACTTC
cdr3_aa: CSAPEGASGMLSYEQYF

d_call: NA
j_call: TRBJ1-2
v_call: TRBV27
clone_size: many
cdr3_nt: TGTGCCAGCAGAAATGCGGGGCTCTATGGCTACACCTTC
cdr3_aa: CASRNAGLYGYTF

d_call: TRBD2
j_call: TRBJ2-3
v_call: TRBV7-8
clone_size: few
cdr3_nt: TGTGCCAGCAGCCCCTTGCGGGAGGCCCCCACAGATACGCAGTATTTT
cdr3_aa: CASSPLREAPTDTQYF

d_call: NA
j_call: TRBJ2-7
v_call: TRBV28
clone_size: many
cdr3_nt: TGTGCCAGCAGTTTACCTACAGACTCCTACGAGCAGTACTTC
cdr3_aa: CASSLPTDSYEQYF

d_call: NA
j_call: TRBJ2-7
v_call: TRBV6-1
clone_size: few
cdr3_nt: TGTGCCAGCAGACCTACAGGGAACGAGCAGTACTTC
cdr3_aa: CASRPTGNEQYF

d_call: NA
j_call: TRBJ2-1
v_call: TRBV3-1
clone_size: NA
cdr3_nt: TGTGCCAGCAGCCATCAGGGAATCGATGACAATGAGCAGTTCTTC
cdr3_aa: CASSHQGIDDNEQFF

d_call: NA
j_call: TRBJ2-7
v_call: TRBV6-9
clone_size: many
cdr3_nt: TGTGCCAGCAGTTACGAGGGCTACGAGCAGTACTTC
cdr3_aa: CASSYEGYEQYF

d_call: TRBD2
j_call: TRBJ2-1
v_call: TRBV20-1
clone_size: many
cdr3_nt: TGCAGTGTATCTAGCGGGGCGTTCGATGAGCAGTTCTTC
cdr3_aa: CSVSSGAFDEQFF

d_call: TRBD2
j_call: TRBJ2-1
v_call: TRBV7-9
clone_size: NA
cdr3_nt: TGTGCCAGCACCCGGACTAGCGGAACCAATGAGCAGTTCTTC
cdr3_aa: CASTRTSGTNEQFF

d_call: NA
j_call: TRBJ2-7
v_call: TRBV30
clone_size: many
cdr3_nt: TGTGCCTGGAGTGTACTAAAGGGCTACGAGCAGTACTTC
cdr3_aa: CAWSVLKGYEQYF

d_call: TRBD1
j_call: TRBJ1-2
v_call: TRBV30
clone_size: many
cdr3_nt: TGTGCCTGGACCCAATTGGGACAGGCCTTCGATGGCTACACCTTC
cdr3_aa: CAWTQLGQAFDGYTF

d_call: NA
j_call: TRBJ2-4
v_call: TRBV19
clone_size: few
cdr3_nt: TGTGCCAGTAGTATAACGGGGACGGCAGACATTCAGTACTTC
cdr3_aa: CASSITGTADIQYF

d_call: TRBD1
j_call: TRBJ2-2
v_call: TRBV3-1
clone_size: NA
cdr3_nt: TGTGCCAGCAGCCTGACAGGGGGCGCGCCCGGGGAGCTGTTTTTT
cdr3_aa: CASSLTGGAPGELFF

d_call: NA
j_call: TRBJ2-1
v_call: TRBV9
clone_size: NA
cdr3_nt: TGTGCCAGCAGTGGGGAAGTAGTGTTGGGTGAGCAGTTCTTC
cdr3_aa: CASSGEVVLGEQFF

d_call: TRBD1
j_call: TRBJ2-7
v_call: TRBV10-1
clone_size: NA
cdr3_nt: TGCGCCAGCAGTGAGTCGGGACAGATCAGGACTTCCTACGAGCAGTACTTC
cdr3_aa: CASSESGQIRTSYEQYF

d_call: NA
j_call: TRBJ2-7
v_call: TRBV3-1
clone_size: NA
cdr3_nt: TGTGCCAGCAGCCCCTCCCCAGGGGTCTCCTACAAGCAGTACTTC
cdr3_aa: CASSPSPGVSYKQYF

d_call: NA
j_call: TRBJ1-1
v_call: TRBV12-3/TRBV12-4
clone_size: few
cdr3_nt: TGTGCCAGCAGAGTCGACGCGGGTCGGACTGAAGCTTTCTTT
cdr3_aa: CASRVDAGRTEAFF

d_call: NA
j_call: TRBJ1-5
v_call: TRBV28
clone_size: many
cdr3_nt: TGTGCCAGCAGTATCGACAGGTCGTCCAGTCAGCCCCAGCATTTT
cdr3_aa: CASSIDRSSSQPQHF

d_call: NA
j_call: TRBJ2-3
v_call: TRBV7-9
clone_size: few
cdr3_nt: TGTGCCAGCAGCGCCGGCTCACATACGCAGTATTTT
cdr3_aa: CASSAGSHTQYF

d_call: NA
j_call: TRBJ1-5
v_call: TRBV27
clone_size: many
cdr3_nt: TGTGCCAGCAGGCCCAGTTGGGACAATCAGCCCCAGCATTTT
cdr3_aa: CASRPSWDNQPQHF

d_call: TRBD1
j_call: TRBJ1-1
v_call: TRBV28
clone_size: NA
cdr3_nt: TGTGCCAGCAGATCTGGACAGGGTGACACTGAAGCTTTCTTT
cdr3_aa: CASRSGQGDTEAFF

d_call: NA
j_call: TRBJ1-1
v_call: TRBV11-2
clone_size: many
cdr3_nt: TGTGCCAGCAGCTTAGCTTTTGCGAACACTGAAGCTTTCTTT
cdr3_aa: CASSLAFANTEAFF

d_call: TRBD1
j_call: TRBJ2-1
v_call: TRBV20-1
clone_size: few
cdr3_nt: TGCAGTGCTTCTCCGGGACAGGGGGCTGCTAGCGGGAAAAATGAGCAGTTCTTC
cdr3_aa: CSASPGQGAASGKNEQFF

d_call: NA
j_call: TRBJ1-2
v_call: TRBV3-1
clone_size: NA
cdr3_nt: TGTGCCAGCAGCCAGACGGGGAATGGCTACACCTTC
cdr3_aa: CASSQTGNGYTF

d_call: NA
j_call: TRBJ2-7
v_call: TRBV30
clone_size: NA
cdr3_nt: TGTGCCTGGAGCCAAGGACGGAGGGTCTACGAGCAGTACTTC
cdr3_aa: CAWSQGRRVYEQYF